This entry is about one T cell receptor (beta chain). The antigen this receptor binds is unknown. One base away there is no much larger clone; base qualities are not given. The sample originates from a study of T cells in Graves' hyperthyroidism and ophthalmopathy (dated by TCRdb to about 2019). At the level of the whole study: Peripheral blood was sampled at the time of initial diagnosis, prior to any treatment. TCR V-J signatures able to tell the groups apart were searched for in a discovery cohort of approximately 95 patients, of whom 40 to 45 had Graves' ophthalmopathy and 57 had stable Graves' hyperthyroidism. Prospective prediction of ophthalmopathy was tested in an independent validation cohort of approximately 19 hyperthyroidism patients and around 16 patients who later progressed to ophthalmopathy. For training and testing, the 80 to 100 patients in the discovery cohort were randomly divided in a 7:3 ratio. Thyroid tissue and blood T-cell repertoires from about six Graves' hyperthyroidism patients were also compared in the study. After blood sampling, hyperthyroidism patients were treated with methimazole at a starting dose of 30 mg daily, and ophthalmopathy patients were treated with high-dose intravenous methylprednisolone. TCR Vbeta CDR3 sequencing of 120 to 150 peripheral blood samples (more than 40 ophthalmopathy, roughly 74 hyperthyroidism and some 17 progressor patients) is reported in the paper. What the study reported, not specific to this receptor: In validation, the model predicted progression to ophthalmopathy a median of 6.5 months before onset, with roughly 68% sensitivity and roughly 79% specificity. A model built on a 13 V-J signature distinguished ophthalmopathy from stable hyperthyroidism, reaching around 88% sensitivity and about 81% specificity in cross-validation and 80%/75% in testing. Blood samples also contained most of the expanded thyroid clonotypes (frequency above 0.001), which suggests that blood repertoires may reflect thyroid immune responses. No statistical method was used to fix the sample size in advance, and group allocation was not hidden from the investigators.

The V end loses 5 bases and the J end loses 10 bases, and a stretch of 12 bases separates them. Including the terminal cysteine and phenylalanine, the CDR3 comprises 12 residues. The entry retains the CDR3 DNA only, 36 bases that are in frame from base 1. Hyperthyroidism patients were aged 18 to 65 years and newly diagnosed, with disease duration of less than 2 months. Exclusion was applied to patients with uncontrolled infections, other autoimmune diseases, pregnancy or lactation. Diagnoses relied on clinical symptoms, serum thyroxine and TRAb, thyroid ultrasound and orbital computed tomography. For progressor patients, blood was drawn at the first diagnosis of hyperthyroidism, before any ophthalmopathy symptoms had appeared. Ficoll-Paque density gradient centrifugation was used to isolate PBMCs from under 11 ml of fresh peripheral blood. Progressor patients were defined as those initially diagnosed with Graves' hyperthyroidism in whom ophthalmopathy developed during follow-up. Total RNA was extracted using Trizol reagent, and RNA quality was assessed on an Agilent 2100 Bioanalyzer.

The TCR beta CDR3 regions were amplified from RNA transcripts. The first round of RT-PCR for the TCR CDR3 was performed with the HTBI primer set and the Qiagen OneStep RT-PCR kit. A second multiplex PCR round built the libraries, followed by size selection and purification. Paired-end sequencing of the libraries was performed with 100 bp reads on an Illumina HiSeq2000. As for how the authors treated the data: SOAPnuke was used to process the raw data, removing reads that contained adapters or uncalled bases, had a mean Phred below 15, or lacked an exact match to the constant primer or identifier. High-quality paired reads were merged using COPE v1.2.5, and each unique nucleotide sequence was defined as a clonotype. Clonotypes were aligned to IMGT TRBV, TRBD and TRBJ reference segments using MiTCR v1.1. The analysis was restricted to V-J combinations with a frequency above 0.0001, which together covered 99% to 99.2% of the repertoires. A TCS score was defined as the ratio between F50 (clonal expansion) and ExV (chaos), using BLOSUM62-based TCRdist between CDR3 peptides within each V-J. Welch's t-statistics and random forest reduced fewer than 550 V-J features to about 13, which were used in a naive Bayes classifier (R e1071). Using fastp at Q25 and MiXCR, TCRdb reprocessed the public reads and kept productive beta chains. Rows are unified per CDR3 protein, each entry keeping the most common DNA and genes. The V and J calls were not made by the authors but by TCRdb's processing. This sample lists roughly 130,000 distinct CDR3 sequences; approximately 20% were detected once. The leading ten clones occupy roughly 71% of the sample.

The specimen sequenced was blood. The chain links TRBV12-3 or TRBV12-4 with TRBJ2-1; D gene: possibly TRBD1, on 5 matching bases. This receptor was taken from a woman in her fifties or sixties with Graves' hyperthyroidism that later progressed to Graves' ophthalmopathy. CDR3 reads: CASSLRGREQFF. The nucleotides read TGTGCCAGCAGTCTAAGGGGTAGGGAGCAGTTCTTC.